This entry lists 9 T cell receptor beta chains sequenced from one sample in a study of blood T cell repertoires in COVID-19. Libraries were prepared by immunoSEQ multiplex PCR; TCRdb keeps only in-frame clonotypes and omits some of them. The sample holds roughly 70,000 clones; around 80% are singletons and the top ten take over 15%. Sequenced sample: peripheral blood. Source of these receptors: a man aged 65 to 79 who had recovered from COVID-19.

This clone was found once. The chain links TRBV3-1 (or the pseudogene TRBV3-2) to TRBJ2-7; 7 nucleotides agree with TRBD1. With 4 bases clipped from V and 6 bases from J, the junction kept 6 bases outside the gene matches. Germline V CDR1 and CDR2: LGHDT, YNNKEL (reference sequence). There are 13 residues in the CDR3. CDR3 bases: TGTGCCAGCAGCCCGACAGGGTTTGGCGAGCAGTACTTC. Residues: CASSPTGFGEQYF.

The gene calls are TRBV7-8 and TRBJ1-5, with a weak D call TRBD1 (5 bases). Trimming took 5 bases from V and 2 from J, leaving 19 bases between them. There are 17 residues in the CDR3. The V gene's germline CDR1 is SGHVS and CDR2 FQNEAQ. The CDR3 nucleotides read TGTGCCAGCAGCCGGGGGACTAATCAAGGGGGCAATCAGCCCCAGCATTTT. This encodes CASSRGTNQGGNQPQHF.

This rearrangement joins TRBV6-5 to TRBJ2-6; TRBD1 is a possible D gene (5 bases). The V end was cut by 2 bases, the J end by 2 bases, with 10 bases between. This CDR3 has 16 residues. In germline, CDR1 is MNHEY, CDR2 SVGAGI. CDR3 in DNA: TGTGCCAGCAGTTACCTATCAGGGACTGGGGCCAACGTCCTGACTTTC. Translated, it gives CASSYLSGTGANVLTF.

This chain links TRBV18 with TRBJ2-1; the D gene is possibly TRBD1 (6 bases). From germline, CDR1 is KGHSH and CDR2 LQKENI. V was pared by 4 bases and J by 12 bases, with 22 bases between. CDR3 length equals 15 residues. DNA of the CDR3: TGTGCCAGCTCACAGACCAGAGGGGGTTCGGATGGGCAGTTCTTC. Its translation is CASSQTRGGSDGQFF.

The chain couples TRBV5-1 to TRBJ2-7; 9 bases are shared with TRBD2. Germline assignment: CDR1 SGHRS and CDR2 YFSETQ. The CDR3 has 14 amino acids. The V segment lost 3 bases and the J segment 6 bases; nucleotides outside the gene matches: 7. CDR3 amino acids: CASSSYSGRGEQYF. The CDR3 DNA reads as TGCGCCAGCAGCTCATATAGCGGGAGAGGCGAGCAGTACTTC.

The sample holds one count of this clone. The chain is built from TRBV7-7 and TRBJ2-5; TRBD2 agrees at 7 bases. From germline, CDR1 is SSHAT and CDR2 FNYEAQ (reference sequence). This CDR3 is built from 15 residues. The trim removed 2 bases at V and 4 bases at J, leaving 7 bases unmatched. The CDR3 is CASSLLGGEGETQYF. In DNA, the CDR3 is TGTGCCAGCAGCTTACTGGGGGGGGAGGGAGAGACCCAGTACTTC.

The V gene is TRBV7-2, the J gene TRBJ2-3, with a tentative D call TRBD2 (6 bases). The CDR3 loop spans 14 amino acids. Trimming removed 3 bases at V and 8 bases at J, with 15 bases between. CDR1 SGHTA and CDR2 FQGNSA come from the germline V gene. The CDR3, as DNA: TGTGCCAGCAGCTTTCCGGGACTCCAAGGTACGCAGTATTTT. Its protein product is CASSFPGLQGTQYF.

The CDR3 DNA is TGTGCCAGCAGGGAAACAGGGAGTTCAGAGACCCAGTACTTC. Translation: CASRETGSSETQYF. The chain is built from TRBV28 and TRBJ2-5, with a possible D match to TRBD1 (6 bases). The CDR3 runs 14 residues. CDR1 MDHEN and CDR2 SYDVKM come from the germline V gene. The V and J ends lost 6 bases and 4 bases respectively, with 15 bases between them.

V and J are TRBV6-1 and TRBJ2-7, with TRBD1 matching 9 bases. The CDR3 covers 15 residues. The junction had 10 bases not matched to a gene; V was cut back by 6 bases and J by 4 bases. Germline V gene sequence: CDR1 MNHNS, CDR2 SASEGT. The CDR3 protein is CASSLPGTGRYEQYF. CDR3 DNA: TGTGCCAGCAGCCTTCCCGGGACAGGGAGGTACGAGCAGTACTTC.